These T cell receptor beta chains were read from a single sample in a study of Ad26.COV2.S vaccination and SARS-CoV-2 variants. Assay used: immunoSEQ multiplex PCR; TCRdb lists only in-frame clones, some missing. The table includes about 480,000 clones, roughly nine tenths detected once. The material was peripheral blood, obtained in a trial of Ad26.COV2.S vaccine versus placebo. The receptors were sampled from a person aged 18-60 years who received the Ad26.COV2.S COVID-19 vaccine or a placebo. Both conserved end residues are part of each CDR3. A D gene is named only where the DNA matches it firmly. The listing skips clone size in some rows; elsewhere it reads once, few, many or a size class.

j_gene: TRBJ1-5; d_gene: NA; v_gene: TRBV25-1; abundance: once; CDR3nt: TGTGCCAGCAGTGAATGGCGGGGCCCCCAGCATTTT; CDR3aa: CASSEWRGPQHF
j_gene: TRBJ2-7; d_gene: NA; v_gene: TRBV6-5; abundance: NA; CDR3nt: TGTGCCAGCAGTTACTCGAGAGGGACGGTTTACGAGCAGTACTTC; CDR3aa: CASSYSRGTVYEQYF
j_gene: TRBJ1-3; d_gene: NA; v_gene: TRBV5-1; abundance: few; CDR3nt: TGCGCCAGCAGCTTGATCGCGGGGGCGTCTGGAAACACCATATATTTT; CDR3aa: CASSLIAGASGNTIYF
j_gene: TRBJ1-5; d_gene: NA; v_gene: TRBV28; abundance: NA; CDR3nt: TGTGCCAGCAGTCCTTGGGGGGGGAGCGGCAATCAGCCCCAGCATTTT; CDR3aa: CASSPWGGSGNQPQHF
j_gene: TRBJ2-1; d_gene: TRBD2; v_gene: TRBV19; abundance: NA; CDR3nt: TGTGCCACCTCGATAGCGGGAGAGCAGTTCTTC; CDR3aa: CATSIAGEQFF
j_gene: TRBJ2-7; d_gene: NA; v_gene: TRBV19; abundance: once; CDR3nt: TGTGCCAGTAGTATCCGGGACACCTACGAGCAGTACTTC; CDR3aa: CASSIRDTYEQYF
j_gene: TRBJ1-1; d_gene: NA; v_gene: TRBV13; abundance: NA; CDR3nt: TGTGCCAGCAGACAGAGGAACACTGAAGCTTTCTTT; CDR3aa: CASRQRNTEAFF
j_gene: TRBJ2-7; d_gene: TRBD2; v_gene: TRBV7-9; abundance: once; CDR3nt: TGTGCCAGCAGCCGAGGGACTAGCGGGTTCTACGAGCAGTACTTC; CDR3aa: CASSRGTSGFYEQYF
j_gene: TRBJ2-7; d_gene: NA; v_gene: TRBV5-4; abundance: NA; CDR3nt: TGTGCCAGCAGCTCCGCAGGGGCTCCTAACGAGCAGTACTTC; CDR3aa: CASSSAGAPNEQYF
j_gene: TRBJ2-7; d_gene: NA; v_gene: TRBV20-1; abundance: NA; CDR3nt: TGCAGTGCTAGCACCCGGGACTCACCGTACTTC; CDR3aa: CSASTRDSPYF
j_gene: TRBJ2-7; d_gene: NA; v_gene: TRBV3-1/TRBV3-2; abundance: NA; CDR3nt: TGTGCCAGCAGCCCCGCCGCGGTCGGGACCCAGGCCTACGAGCAGTACTTC; CDR3aa: CASSPAAVGTQAYEQYF
j_gene: TRBJ1-1; d_gene: NA; v_gene: TRBV28; abundance: NA; CDR3nt: TGTGCCAGCAGTGGTAATTTAGTGGCTTTCTTT; CDR3aa: CASSGNLVAFF
j_gene: TRBJ2-7; d_gene: TRBD2; v_gene: TRBV30; abundance: NA; CDR3nt: TGTGCCTGGACGAGACTAGCGGGGATGGTTTATGAGCAGTACTTC; CDR3aa: CAWTRLAGMVYEQYF
j_gene: TRBJ2-5; d_gene: TRBD2; v_gene: TRBV9; abundance: NA; CDR3nt: TGTGCCAGCAGCGCCTTAGCGGGAGGGGCGGGAGAGACCCAGTACTTC; CDR3aa: CASSALAGGAGETQYF
j_gene: TRBJ1-3; d_gene: NA; v_gene: TRBV13; abundance: many; CDR3nt: TGTGCCAGCAGCGCCCAGGCGACGGTAATCTCTGGAAACACCATATATTTT; CDR3aa: CASSAQATVISGNTIYF
j_gene: TRBJ1-2; d_gene: NA; v_gene: TRBV5-4; abundance: once; CDR3nt: TGTGCCAGCAGCTTCAATCAGGGCGATGGCTACACCTTC; CDR3aa: CASSFNQGDGYTF
j_gene: TRBJ2-7; d_gene: TRBD1; v_gene: TRBV5-1; abundance: NA; CDR3nt: TGCGCCAGCAGCTTGCGGGGACAGACCTACGAGCAGTACTTC; CDR3aa: CASSLRGQTYEQYF
j_gene: TRBJ2-7; d_gene: NA; v_gene: TRBV3-1/TRBV3-2; abundance: NA; CDR3nt: TGTGCCAGCAGCCAGTGGCCAGGGCCCTACGAGCAGTACTTC; CDR3aa: CASSQWPGPYEQYF
j_gene: TRBJ2-1; d_gene: NA; v_gene: TRBV7-9; abundance: NA; CDR3nt: TGTGCCAGCAGCTTCGGTTCCAGCTCCTACAATGAGCAGTTCTTC; CDR3aa: CASSFGSSSYNEQFF
j_gene: TRBJ1-1; d_gene: NA; v_gene: TRBV28; abundance: NA; CDR3nt: TGTGCCAGCAGCGATGGGGGGCTAGACACTGAAGCTTTCTTT; CDR3aa: CASSDGGLDTEAFF
j_gene: TRBJ1-1; d_gene: NA; v_gene: TRBV29-1; abundance: NA; CDR3nt: TGCAGCGTTGAAGATATAGGGAACACTGAAGCTTTCTTT; CDR3aa: CSVEDIGNTEAFF
j_gene: TRBJ1-5; d_gene: NA; v_gene: TRBV10-3; abundance: once; CDR3nt: TGTGCCATCAGTGCCGGTTTGGGCAATCAGCCCCAGCATTTT; CDR3aa: CAISAGLGNQPQHF
j_gene: TRBJ2-2; d_gene: NA; v_gene: TRBV19; abundance: NA; CDR3nt: TGTGCCAGTATCGGATATGACACCGGGGAGCTGTTTTTT; CDR3aa: CASIGYDTGELFF